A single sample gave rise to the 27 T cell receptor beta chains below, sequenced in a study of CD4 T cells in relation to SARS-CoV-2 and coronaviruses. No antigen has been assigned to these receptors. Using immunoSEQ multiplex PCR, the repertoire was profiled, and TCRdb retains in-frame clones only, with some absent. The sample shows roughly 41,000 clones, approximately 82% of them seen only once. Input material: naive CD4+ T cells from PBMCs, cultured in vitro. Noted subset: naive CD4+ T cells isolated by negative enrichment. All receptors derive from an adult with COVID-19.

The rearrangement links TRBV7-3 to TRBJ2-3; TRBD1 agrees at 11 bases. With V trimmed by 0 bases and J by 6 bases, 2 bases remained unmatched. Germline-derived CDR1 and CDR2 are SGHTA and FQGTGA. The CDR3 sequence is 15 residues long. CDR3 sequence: CASSLTRDRGDTQYF. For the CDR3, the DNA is TGTGCCAGCAGCTTAACGCGGGACAGGGGGGATACGCAGTATTTT.

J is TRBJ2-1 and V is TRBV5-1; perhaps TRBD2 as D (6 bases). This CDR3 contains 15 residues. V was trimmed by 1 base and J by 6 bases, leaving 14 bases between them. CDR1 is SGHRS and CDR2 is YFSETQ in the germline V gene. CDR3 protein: CASSLWDSRPNEQFF. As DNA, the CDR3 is TGCGCCAGCAGCTTGTGGGACTCCCGACCCAATGAGCAGTTCTTC.

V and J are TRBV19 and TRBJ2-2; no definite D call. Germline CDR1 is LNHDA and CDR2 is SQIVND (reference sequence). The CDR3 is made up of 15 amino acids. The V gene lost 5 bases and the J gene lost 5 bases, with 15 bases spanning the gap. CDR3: CASSHAAITTGELFF. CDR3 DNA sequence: TGTGCCAGTAGTCACGCAGCGATAACGACCGGGGAGCTGTTTTTT.

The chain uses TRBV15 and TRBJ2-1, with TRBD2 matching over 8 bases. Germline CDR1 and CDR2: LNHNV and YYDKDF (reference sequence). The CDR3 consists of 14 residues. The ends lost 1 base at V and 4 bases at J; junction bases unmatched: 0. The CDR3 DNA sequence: TGTGCCACCAGCAGAGCGGGAGGGTACAATGAGCAGTTCTTC. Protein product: CATSRAGGYNEQFF.

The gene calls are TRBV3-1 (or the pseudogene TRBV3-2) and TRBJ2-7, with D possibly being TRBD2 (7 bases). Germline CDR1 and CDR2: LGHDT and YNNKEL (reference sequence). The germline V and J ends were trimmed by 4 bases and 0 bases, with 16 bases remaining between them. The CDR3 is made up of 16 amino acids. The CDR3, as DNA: TGTGCCAGCAGCCGGGGGGGGGCAGGAGGCTCCTACGAGCAGTACTTC. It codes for CASSRGGAGGSYEQYF.

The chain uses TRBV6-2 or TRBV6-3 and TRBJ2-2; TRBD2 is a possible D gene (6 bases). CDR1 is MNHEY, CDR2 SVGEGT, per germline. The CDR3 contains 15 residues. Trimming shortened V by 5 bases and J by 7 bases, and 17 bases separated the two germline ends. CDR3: CASSPGLGRRGELFF. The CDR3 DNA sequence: TGTGCCAGCAGTCCGGGACTGGGCCGCCGCGGGGAGCTGTTTTTT.

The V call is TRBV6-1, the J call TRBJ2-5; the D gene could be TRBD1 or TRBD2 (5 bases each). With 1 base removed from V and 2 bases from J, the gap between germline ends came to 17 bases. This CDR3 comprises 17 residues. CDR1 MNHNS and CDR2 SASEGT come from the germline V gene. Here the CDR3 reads CASSEEGEGDPQETQYF. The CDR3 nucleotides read TGTGCCAGCAGTGAAGAGGGTGAAGGGGACCCGCAAGAGACCCAGTACTTC.

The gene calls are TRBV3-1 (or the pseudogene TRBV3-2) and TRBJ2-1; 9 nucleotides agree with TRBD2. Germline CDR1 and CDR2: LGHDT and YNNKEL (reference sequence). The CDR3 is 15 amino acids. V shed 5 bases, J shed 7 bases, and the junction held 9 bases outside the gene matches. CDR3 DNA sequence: TGTGCCAGCAGCTTTAGCGGGAGTAAGTTTAATGAGCAGTTCTTC. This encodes CASSFSGSKFNEQFF.

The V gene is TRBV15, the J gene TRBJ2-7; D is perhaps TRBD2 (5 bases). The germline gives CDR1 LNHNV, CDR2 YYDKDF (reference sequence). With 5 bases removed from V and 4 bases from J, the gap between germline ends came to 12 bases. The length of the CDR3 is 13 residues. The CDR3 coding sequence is TGTGCCACCAGCCGTGAGGGAATTTACGAGCAGTACTTC. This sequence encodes CATSREGIYEQYF.

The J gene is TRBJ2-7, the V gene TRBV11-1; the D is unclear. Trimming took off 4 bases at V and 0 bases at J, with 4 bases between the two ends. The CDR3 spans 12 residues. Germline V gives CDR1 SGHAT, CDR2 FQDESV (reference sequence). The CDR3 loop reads CASSYSSYEQYF. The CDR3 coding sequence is TGTGCCAGCAGCTATAGCTCCTACGAGCAGTACTTC.

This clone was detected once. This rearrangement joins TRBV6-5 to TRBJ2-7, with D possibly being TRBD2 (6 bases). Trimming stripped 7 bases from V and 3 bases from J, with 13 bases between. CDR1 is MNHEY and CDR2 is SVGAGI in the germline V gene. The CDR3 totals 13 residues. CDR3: CASNYLAYYEQYF. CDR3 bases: TGTGCCAGCAATTATCTAGCGTACTACGAGCAGTACTTC.

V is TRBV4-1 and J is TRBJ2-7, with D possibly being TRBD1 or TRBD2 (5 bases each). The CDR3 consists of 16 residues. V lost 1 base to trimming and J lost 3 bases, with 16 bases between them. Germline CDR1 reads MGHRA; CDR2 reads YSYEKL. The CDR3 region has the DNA TGCGCCAGCAGCCAAGGGTCCGGGACGGACATCTACGAGCAGTACTTC. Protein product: CASSQGSGTDIYEQYF.

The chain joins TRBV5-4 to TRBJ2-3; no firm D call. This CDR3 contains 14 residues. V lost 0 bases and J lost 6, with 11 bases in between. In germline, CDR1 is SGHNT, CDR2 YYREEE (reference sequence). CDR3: CASSLGSFLDTQYF. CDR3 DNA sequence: TGTGCCAGCAGCTTGGGGAGTTTTTTGGATACGCAGTATTTT.

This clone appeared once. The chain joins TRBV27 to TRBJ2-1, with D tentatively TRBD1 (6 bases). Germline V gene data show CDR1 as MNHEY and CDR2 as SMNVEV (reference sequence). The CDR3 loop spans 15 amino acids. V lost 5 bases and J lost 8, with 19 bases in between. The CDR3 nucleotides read TGTGCCAGCAGTCCCGACAGGAGCAGAGTAGATGAGCAGTTCTTC. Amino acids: CASSPDRSRVDEQFF.

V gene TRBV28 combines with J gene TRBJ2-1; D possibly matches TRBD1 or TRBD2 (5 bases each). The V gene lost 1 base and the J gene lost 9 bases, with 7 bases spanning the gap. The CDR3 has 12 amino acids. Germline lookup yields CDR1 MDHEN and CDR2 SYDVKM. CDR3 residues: CASSLLRGEQFF. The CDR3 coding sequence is TGTGCCAGCAGTTTATTGAGGGGTGAGCAGTTCTTC. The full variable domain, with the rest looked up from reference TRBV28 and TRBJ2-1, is DVKVTQSSRYLVKRTGEKVFLECVQDMDHENMFWYRQDPGLGLRLIYFSYDVKMKEKGDIPEGYSVSREKKERFSLILESASTNQTSMYLCASSLLRGEQFFGPGTRLTVL.

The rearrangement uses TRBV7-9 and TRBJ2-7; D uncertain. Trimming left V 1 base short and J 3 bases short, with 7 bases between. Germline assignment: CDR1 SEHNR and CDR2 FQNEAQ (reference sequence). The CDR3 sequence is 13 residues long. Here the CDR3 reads CASSLDASYEQYF. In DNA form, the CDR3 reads TGTGCCAGCAGCTTAGATGCTAGCTACGAGCAGTACTTC. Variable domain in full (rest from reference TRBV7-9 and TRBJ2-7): DTGVSQNPRHKITKRGQNVTFRCDPISEHNRLYWYRQTLGQGPEFLTYFQNEAQLEKSRLLSDRFSAERPKGSFSTLEIQRTEQGDSAMYLCASSLDASYEQYFGPGTRLTVT.

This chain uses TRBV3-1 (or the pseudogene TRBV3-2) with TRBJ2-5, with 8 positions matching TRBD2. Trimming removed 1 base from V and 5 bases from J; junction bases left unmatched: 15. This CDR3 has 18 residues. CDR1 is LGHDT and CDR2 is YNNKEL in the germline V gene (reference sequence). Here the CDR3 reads CASSQGGIPGTSRETQYF. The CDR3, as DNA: TGTGCCAGCAGCCAAGGCGGGATACCCGGGACTAGTCGGGAGACCCAGTACTTC.

CDR3 DNA: TGTGCCAGCAGTTTACTCGGGACAGGGACCCACGAGCAGTACTTC. It encodes CASSLLGTGTHEQYF. This chain connects TRBV27 to TRBJ2-7; 9 nucleotides agree with TRBD1. The CDR3 loop spans 15 amino acids. After removal of 2 bases from V and 5 bases from J, the junction contained 7 bases not matched to a gene. Germline V gives CDR1 MNHEY, CDR2 SMNVEV (reference sequence).

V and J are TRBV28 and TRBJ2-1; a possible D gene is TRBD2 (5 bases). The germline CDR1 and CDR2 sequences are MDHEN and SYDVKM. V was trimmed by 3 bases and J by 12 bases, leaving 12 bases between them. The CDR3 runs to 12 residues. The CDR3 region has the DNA TGTGCCAGCAGTTTTTGGGTGGGAGTGCAGTTCTTC. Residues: CASSFWVGVQFF.

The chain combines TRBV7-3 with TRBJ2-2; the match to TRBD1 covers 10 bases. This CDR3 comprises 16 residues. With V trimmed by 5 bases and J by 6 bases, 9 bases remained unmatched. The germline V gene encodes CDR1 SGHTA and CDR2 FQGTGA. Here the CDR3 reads CASSRGQGTPSGELFF. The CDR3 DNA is TGTGCCAGCAGCCGGGGACAGGGGACCCCCTCCGGGGAGCTGTTTTTT. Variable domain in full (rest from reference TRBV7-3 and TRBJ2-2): GAGVSQTPSNKVTEKGKYVELRCDPISGHTALYWYRQSLGQGPEFLIYFQGTGAADDSGLPNDRFFAVRPEGSVSTLKIQRTERGDSAVYLCASSRGQGTPSGELFFGEGSRLTVL.

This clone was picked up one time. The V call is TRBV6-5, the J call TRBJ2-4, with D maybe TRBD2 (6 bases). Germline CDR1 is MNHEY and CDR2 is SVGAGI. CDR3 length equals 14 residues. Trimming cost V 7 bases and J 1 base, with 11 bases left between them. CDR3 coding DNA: TGTGCCAGCACTCCGGGGGTTGCCAAAAACATTCAGTACTTC. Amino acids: CASTPGVAKNIQYF.

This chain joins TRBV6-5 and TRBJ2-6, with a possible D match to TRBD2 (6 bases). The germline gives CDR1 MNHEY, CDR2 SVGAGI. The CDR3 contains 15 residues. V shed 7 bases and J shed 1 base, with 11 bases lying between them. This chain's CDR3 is CASKEGLSGANVLTF. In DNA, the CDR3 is TGTGCCAGCAAGGAGGGGCTATCTGGGGCCAACGTCCTGACTTTC.

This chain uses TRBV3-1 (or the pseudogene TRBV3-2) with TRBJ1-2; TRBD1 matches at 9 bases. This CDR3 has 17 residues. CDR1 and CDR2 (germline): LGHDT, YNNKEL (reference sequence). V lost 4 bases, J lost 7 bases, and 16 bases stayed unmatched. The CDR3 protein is CASSLRLPGQGLSGYTF. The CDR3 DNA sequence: TGTGCCAGCAGCCTACGGTTACCGGGACAGGGCTTGAGTGGCTACACCTTC.

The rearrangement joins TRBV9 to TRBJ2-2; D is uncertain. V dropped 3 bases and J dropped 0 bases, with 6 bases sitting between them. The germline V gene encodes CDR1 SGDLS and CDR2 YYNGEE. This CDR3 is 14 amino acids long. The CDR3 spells CASSGLSNTGELFF. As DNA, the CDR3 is TGTGCCAGCAGCGGCCTTTCGAACACCGGGGAGCTGTTTTTT.

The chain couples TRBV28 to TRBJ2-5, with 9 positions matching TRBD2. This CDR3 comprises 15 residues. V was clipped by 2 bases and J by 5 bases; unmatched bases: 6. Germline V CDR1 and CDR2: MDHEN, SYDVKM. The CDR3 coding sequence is TGTGCCAGCAGTTTACGCGGGAGGGATTGGGAGACCCAGTACTTC. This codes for CASSLRGRDWETQYF. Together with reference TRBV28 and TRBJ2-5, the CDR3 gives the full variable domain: DVKVTQSSRYLVKRTGEKVFLECVQDMDHENMFWYRQDPGLGLRLIYFSYDVKMKEKGDIPEGYSVSREKKERFSLILESASTNQTSMYLCASSLRGRDWETQYFGPGTRLLVL.

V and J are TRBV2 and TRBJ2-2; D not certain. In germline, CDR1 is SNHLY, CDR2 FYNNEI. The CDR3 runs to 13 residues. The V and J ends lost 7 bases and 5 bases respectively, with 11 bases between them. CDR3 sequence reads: CASIPDNTGELFF. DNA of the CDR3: TGTGCCAGCATTCCCGACAATACCGGGGAGCTGTTTTTT.

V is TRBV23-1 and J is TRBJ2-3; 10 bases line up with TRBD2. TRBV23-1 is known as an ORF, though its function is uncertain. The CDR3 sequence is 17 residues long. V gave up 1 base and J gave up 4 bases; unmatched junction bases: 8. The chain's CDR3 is CASSQFEREGLADTQYF. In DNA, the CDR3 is TGCGCCAGCAGTCAATTTGAGCGGGAGGGCCTGGCAGATACGCAGTATTTT.